These 18 T cell receptor beta chains originate from one sample sequenced in a study of blood T cells in healthy people across ages. Using a J-beta primer mix together with a sample-barcoded 5' primer, a second PCR was run for roughly 7 to 11 cycles. TCRdb reprocessed the 5' RACE reads via MiXCR and lists one record per CDR3 protein. The sample includes about 1.6 million distinct CDR3 sequences, about 32% of them seen just once. The specimen sequenced was blood. Receptor source: a woman in her 30s in good health.

This clonotype was counted a few times. V and J are TRBV6-1 and TRBJ1-2; D is possibly TRBD1 (5 bases). V dropped 7 bases and J dropped 2 bases, with 17 bases sitting between them. The CDR3 extends over 15 amino acids. Looked up from germline, CDR1 is MNHNS and CDR2 is SASEGT. The CDR3: CASTQWTSSNYGYTF. CDR3 nucleotides: TGTGCCAGCACCCAATGGACAAGCTCCAACTATGGCTACACCTTC.

This clonotype was seen repeatedly, ten times or more. The chain uses TRBV4-2 and TRBJ2-7; 8 bases match TRBD2. The germline V gene encodes CDR1 LGHNA and CDR2 YNFKEQ. The length of the CDR3 is 16 residues. V was pared by 3 bases and J by 0 bases, with 7 bases of the junction left unmatched. The CDR3 region is CASSHWGSGSSYEQYF. CDR3 bases: TGTGCCAGCAGCCATTGGGGGAGCGGGAGCTCCTACGAGCAGTACTTC.

The gene calls are TRBV20-1 and TRBJ2-3; 9 bases agree with TRBD2. The length of the CDR3 is 17 residues. Unmatched junction bases numbered 9, after V lost 1 base and J lost 1 base. Germline V lookup: CDR1 DFQATT, CDR2 SNEGSKA (reference sequence). The CDR3 sequence: CSARVAGGRSRTDTQYF. The CDR3 coding sequence is TGCAGTGCTAGAGTGGCGGGGGGGCGATCCCGCACAGATACGCAGTATTTT.

The rearrangement links TRBV5-1 to TRBJ2-3; D is uncertain. CDR3 length: 13 amino acids. CDR1 and CDR2 from the germline V gene are SGHRS and YFSETQ. V was shortened by 2 bases and J by 9 bases, with 13 bases between the two germline ends. CDR3 amino acids: CASSFNPQATQYF. CDR3 in DNA: TGCGCCAGCAGCTTTAACCCGCAGGCGACGCAGTATTTT.

This sequence joins TRBV5-1 and TRBJ1-1; D ambiguous. CDR1 and CDR2 (germline): SGHRS, YFSETQ. V was shortened by 1 base and J by 2 bases, with 12 bases between the two germline ends. The CDR3 sequence is 15 residues long. The CDR3 DNA reads TGCGCCAGCAGCTTGAATCGAGGGCCCAACACTGAAGCTTTCTTT. Translation: CASSLNRGPNTEAFF.

This clonotype was seen repeatedly, ten times or more. The gene calls are TRBV7-2 and TRBJ1-2; D is possibly TRBD1 (6 bases). Germline assignment: CDR1 SGHTA and CDR2 FQGNSA. The CDR3 is 15 residues long. Trimming took 4 bases from V and 0 from J, leaving 12 bases between them. Here the CDR3 reads CASSSTGSANYGYTF. CDR3 bases: TGTGCCAGCAGCTCGACAGGTTCAGCTAACTATGGCTACACCTTC.

This clonotype was found a few times. The gene calls are TRBV20-1 and TRBJ1-5, with TRBD1 matching 7 bases. The CDR3 extends over 14 amino acids. J gave up 6 bases and V 0 bases, and 5 bases lay outside the gene matches. The germline V gene has CDR1 DFQATT and CDR2 SNEGSKA (reference sequence). The CDR3 protein is CSARETGVAQPQHF. The CDR3 nucleotides are TGCAGTGCTAGAGAAACAGGGGTAGCTCAGCCCCAGCATTTT.

There are a few counts of this clonotype. The J gene is TRBJ2-5, the V gene TRBV11-2, with 7 positions matching TRBD2. The CDR3 spans 15 residues. Trimming at V came to 5 bases and at J to 2 bases, leaving 8 bases not matched to a gene. The germline CDR1 and CDR2 sequences are SGHAT and FQNNGV. The CDR3 DNA sequence: TGTGCCAGCAGCACCCCCGGGACTACACAAGAGACCCAGTACTTC. The encoded protein is CASSTPGTTQETQYF.

This clonotype has just a few counts. The rearrangement joins TRBV5-1 to TRBJ2-1; D gene ambiguous. CDR3 length: 15 amino acids. V was shortened by 4 bases and J by 6 bases, with 17 bases between the two germline ends. Germline-derived CDR1 and CDR2 are SGHRS and YFSETQ. The CDR3 here is CASSHGLQRPNEQFF. As DNA, the CDR3 is TGCGCCAGCAGCCACGGGCTACAGAGACCCAATGAGCAGTTCTTC.

Note on this clonotype: Relative to the germline gene, one junction end is altered; a read error may explain this. The chain combines TRBV7-3 with TRBJ2-3, with 12 nucleotides matching TRBD2. This CDR3 is built from 18 residues. Germline-derived CDR1 and CDR2 are SGHTA and FQGTGA. The CDR3 coding sequence is TGTGCCAGCAGCTTGTATCCCCCCGGACTAGCGGGGCAAGATTCGCAGTATTTT. Residues: CASSLYPPGLAGQDSQYF.

This chain connects TRBV20-1 to TRBJ2-3, with D possibly TRBD2 on 7 matching bases. Germline V gene sequence: CDR1 DFQATT, CDR2 SNEGSKA (reference sequence). This CDR3 spans 14 amino acids. V gave up 3 bases and J gave up 4 bases, with 14 bases separating them. Written as DNA, the CDR3 is TGCAGTGCTAGGAAAGGGGGGGGTGCAGATACGCAGTATTTT. Translating gives CSARKGGGADTQYF.

There are a few counts of this clonotype. This chain uses TRBV7-9 with TRBJ1-1, with D uncertain. V lost 5 bases and J lost 0, with 10 bases in between. Germline CDR1 SEHNR, CDR2 FQNEAQ (reference sequence). This CDR3 region has 14 residues. The chain's CDR3 is CASSPPGMNTEAFF. CDR3 coding DNA: TGTGCCAGCAGCCCCCCGGGCATGAACACTGAAGCTTTCTTT. The complete variable domain, with remaining parts taken from reference TRBV7-9 and TRBJ1-1, reads DTGVSQNPRHKITKRGQNVTFRCDPISEHNRLYWYRQTLGQGPEFLTYFQNEAQLEKSRLLSDRFSAERPKGSFSTLEIQRTEQGDSAMYLCASSPPGMNTEAFFGQGTRLTVV.

The chain employs TRBV6-2 or TRBV6-3 and TRBJ2-5; 7 nucleotides align to TRBD2. Trimming at V came to 6 bases and at J to 4 bases, leaving 11 bases not matched to a gene. This CDR3 spans 15 amino acids. Per the germline V gene, CDR1 is MNHEY and CDR2 is SVGEGT. The CDR3 bases are TGTGCCAGCAGGTCTCTGGGGAGGGTGGCAGAGACCCAGTACTTC. Residues: CASRSLGRVAETQYF.

The CDR3 DNA follows: TGCGCCAGCAGCCCTTACAAGACTAGCACAGATACGCAGTATTTT. Amino acid sequence: CASSPYKTSTDTQYF. The J gene is TRBJ2-3, the V gene TRBV5-1, with unresolved D. V was clipped by 4 bases and J by 0 bases, with 12 bases between them. The CDR3 runs 15 residues. Germline CDR1 reads SGHRS; CDR2 reads YFSETQ.

For this clonotype: One end of the junction does not line up with germline, which may come from a read error. The chain uses TRBV6-1 and TRBJ2-3; D not resolved. The CDR3 loop spans 15 amino acids. Germline V gives CDR1 MNHNS, CDR2 SASEGT. CDR3 DNA: TGTGCCAACAGTGCGGCTAGTTGGGGCACAGATACGCAGTATTTT. This codes for CANSAASWGTDTQYF.

The chain combines TRBV7-9 with TRBJ1-1; 7 bases agree with TRBD1. The CDR3 has 14 residues. V trimming: 6 bases; J trimming: 5 bases; junction bases outside the gene matches: 9. Germline V CDR1 and CDR2: SEHNR, FQNEAQ (reference sequence). The chain's CDR3 is CASRTTGANTEAFF. The CDR3 region has the DNA TGTGCCAGCAGGACAACAGGGGCGAATACTGAAGCTTTCTTT.

This chain connects TRBV3-1 to TRBJ2-7; TRBD1 agrees at 9 bases. The CDR3 is 14 residues long. With V trimmed by 4 bases and J by 6 bases, 7 bases remained unmatched. CDR1 is LGHDT, CDR2 YNNKEL, per germline (reference sequence). In nucleotides, the CDR3 is TGTGCCAGCAGCCCACCGGGACAGGGTCCCGAGCAGTACTTC. This encodes CASSPPGQGPEQYF.

This clonotype was picked up a small number of times. This chain joins TRBV4-1 and TRBJ1-1; possibly TRBD1 for D (5 bases). Germline CDR1 reads MGHRA; CDR2 reads YSYEKL. Between the trimmed V and J ends, which lost 0 bases and 4 bases, there was a span of 12 bases. The CDR3 length is 15 residues. The CDR3 sequence is CASSQEEGRVTEAFF. The CDR3 DNA reads TGCGCCAGCAGCCAAGAAGAGGGACGGGTCACTGAAGCTTTCTTT.